This T cell receptor (beta chain) was found in a study of blood T cell repertoires in COVID-19 (TCRdb year 2020). Describing the broader study: The collaborator samples originated in the United States, Italy and Spain and spanned the acute and convalescent phases of COVID-19. The prospective study material was composed of cDNA or gDNA derived from T cells, B-cell-depleted T cells, or PBMCs. A freely available public database, intended as a resource for researchers studying the immune response to SARS-CoV-2, is where the repertoires were released. Deeply sampled blood TCRbeta repertoires from subjects exposed to, actively infected with, or recovered from COVID-19 were included in the dataset. HLA class I and class II types, where available, came from metadata supplied by the sample provider rather than from assay-based typing. The samples were drawn from the first 160 participants of the ongoing ImmuneRACE study and from over 950 subjects provided by 6 global collaborators. A de-identified subject ID, COVID-19 status, age in years and sex were almost always included in the sample metadata. What the authors observed across the whole study: The quantity of clinical and demographic metadata differed by source and by participant and was supplied without curation.

The CDR3, from cysteine to phenylalanine, totals 15 residues. Kept here is only the CDR3 DNA, which spans 45 bases and is read in frame from base 1. The germline V gene (reference sequence) yields SEHNR for CDR1 and FQNEAQ for CDR2. Deletion took 0 bases off V and 1 base off J, with a span of 6 bases between the germline ends. Each collaborating institution followed its own protocols to collect whole blood in K2EDTA tubes. For TCRbeta analysis, collaborator samples were shipped as frozen whole blood, as isolated PBMCs, or as DNA extracted from either sample type. TCRbeta CDR3 regions were amplified from genomic DNA using the immunoSEQ Assay, a bias-controlled multiplex PCR. The published analysis was carried out like this. Nucleated cell counts per sample were estimated from amplification of reference gene primers within the assay. To quantify the absolute abundance of each unique TCRbeta CDR3 rearrangement, sequence reads were collapsed and filtered. For each sample, productive Simpson clonality was calculated as the square root of Simpson's diversity index over productive rearrangements. This is the immuneACCESS table as TCRdb keeps it, with only in-frame sequences that have V and J called. A part of the clones is gone; compared with another copy, unresolved V genes explain less than half, and the rest is unexplained. V, J and clone size are taken as reported in that table, and D and trimming were inferred from the DNA itself. Here the sample has some 75,000 clones; around 89% occur a single time. Just under 0.6% of the sample lies in the top ten.

On this clone itself: Its antigen has not been determined. Qualities for individual bases were not recorded, and no much larger clone is one base off.

The sequenced material came from peripheral blood. The TCR originated in a man aged 60-69 years with acute or convalescent COVID-19. The chain is assembled from TRBV7-9 and TRBJ2-2; the best D guess is TRBD1, with 6 bases matching. The CDR3 region has the sequence CASSLATGNTGELFF. The sequence in DNA is TGTGCCAGCAGCTTAGCGACAGGGAACACCGGGGAGCTGTTTTTT.